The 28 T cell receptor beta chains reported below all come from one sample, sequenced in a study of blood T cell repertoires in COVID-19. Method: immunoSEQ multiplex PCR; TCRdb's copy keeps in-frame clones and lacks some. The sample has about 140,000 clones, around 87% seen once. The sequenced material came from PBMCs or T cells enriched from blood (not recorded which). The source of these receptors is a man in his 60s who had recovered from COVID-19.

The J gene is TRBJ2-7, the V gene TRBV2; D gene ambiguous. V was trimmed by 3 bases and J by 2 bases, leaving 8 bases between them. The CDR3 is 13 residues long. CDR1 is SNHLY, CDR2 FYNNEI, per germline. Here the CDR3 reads CASSDSIPYEQYF. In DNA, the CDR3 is TGTGCCAGCAGTGACAGTATTCCCTACGAGCAGTACTTC.

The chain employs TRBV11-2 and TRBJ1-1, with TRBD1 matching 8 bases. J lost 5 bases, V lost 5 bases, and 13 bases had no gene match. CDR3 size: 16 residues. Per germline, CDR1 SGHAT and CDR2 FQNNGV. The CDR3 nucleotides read TGTGCCAGCAGCCCCCGCCCCGGACAGGGCTTAACTGAAGCTTTCTTT. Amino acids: CASSPRPGQGLTEAFF.

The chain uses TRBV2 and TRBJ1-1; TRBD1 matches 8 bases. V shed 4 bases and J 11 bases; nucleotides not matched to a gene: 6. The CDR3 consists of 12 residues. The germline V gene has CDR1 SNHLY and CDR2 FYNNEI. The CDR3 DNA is TGTGCCAGCAGTGGGCAGGGGGCGATGGCTTTCTTT. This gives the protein CASSGQGAMAFF. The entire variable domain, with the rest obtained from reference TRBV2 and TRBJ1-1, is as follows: EPEVTQTPSHQVTQMGQEVILRCVPISNHLYFYWYRQILGQKVEFLVSFYNNEISEKSEIFDDQFSVERPDGSNFTLKIRSTKLEDSAMYFCASSGQGAMAFFGQGTRLTVV.

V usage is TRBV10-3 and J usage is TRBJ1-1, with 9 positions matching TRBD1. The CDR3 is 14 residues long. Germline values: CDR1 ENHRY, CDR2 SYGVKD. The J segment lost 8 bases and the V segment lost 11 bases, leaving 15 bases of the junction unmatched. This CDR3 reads CAVRRDRAAGEAFF. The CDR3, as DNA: TGTGCCGTGCGGCGGGACAGGGCGGCAGGAGAAGCTTTCTTT.

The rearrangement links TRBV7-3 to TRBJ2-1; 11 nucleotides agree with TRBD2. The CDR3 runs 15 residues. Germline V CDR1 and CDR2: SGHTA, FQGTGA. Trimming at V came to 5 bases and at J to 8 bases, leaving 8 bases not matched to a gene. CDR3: CASSPGTSGGDEQFF. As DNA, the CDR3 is TGTGCCAGCAGCCCGGGGACTAGCGGTGGGGATGAGCAGTTCTTC.

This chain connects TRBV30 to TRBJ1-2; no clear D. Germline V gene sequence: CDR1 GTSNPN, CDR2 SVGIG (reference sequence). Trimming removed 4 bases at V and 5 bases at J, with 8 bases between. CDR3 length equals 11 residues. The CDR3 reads CAWTRGYGYTF. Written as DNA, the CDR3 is TGTGCCTGGACTCGAGGGTATGGCTACACCTTC. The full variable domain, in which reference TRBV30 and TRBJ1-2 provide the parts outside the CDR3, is SQTIHQWPATLVQPVGSPLSLECTVEGTSNPNLYWYRQAAGRGLQLLFYSVGIGQISSEVPQNLSASRPQDRQFILSSKKLLLSDSGFYLCAWTRGYGYTFGSGTRLTVV.

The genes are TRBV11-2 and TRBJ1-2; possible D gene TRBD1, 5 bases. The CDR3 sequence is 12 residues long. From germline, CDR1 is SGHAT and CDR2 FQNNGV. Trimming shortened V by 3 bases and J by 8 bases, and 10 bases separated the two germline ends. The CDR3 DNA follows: TGTGCCAGCAGCTTCGGGGGGGACGGCTACACCTTC. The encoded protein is CASSFGGDGYTF.

The CDR3 bases are TGTGCCAGCAGTTTAGGACAGGGGGCTTACGAGCAGTACTTC. Translating it yields CASSLGQGAYEQYF. J is TRBJ2-7 and V is TRBV28; 11 positions match TRBD1. V was clipped by 2 bases and J by 4 bases; unmatched bases: 1. Looked up from germline, CDR1 is MDHEN and CDR2 is SYDVKM. The CDR3 length is 14 residues.

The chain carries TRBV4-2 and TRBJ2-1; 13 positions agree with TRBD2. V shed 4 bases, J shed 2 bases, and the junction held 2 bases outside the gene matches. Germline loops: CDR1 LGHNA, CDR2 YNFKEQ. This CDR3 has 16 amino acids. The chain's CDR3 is CASSPLAGGAYNEQFF. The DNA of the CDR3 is TGTGCCAGCAGCCCACTAGCGGGAGGGGCCTACAATGAGCAGTTCTTC.

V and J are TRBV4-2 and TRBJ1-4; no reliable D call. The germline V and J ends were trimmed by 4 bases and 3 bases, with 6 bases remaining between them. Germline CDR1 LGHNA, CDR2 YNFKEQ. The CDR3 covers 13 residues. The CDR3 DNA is TGTGCCAGCAGCCTGCGGGCTAATGAAAAACTGTTTTTT. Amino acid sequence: CASSLRANEKLFF.

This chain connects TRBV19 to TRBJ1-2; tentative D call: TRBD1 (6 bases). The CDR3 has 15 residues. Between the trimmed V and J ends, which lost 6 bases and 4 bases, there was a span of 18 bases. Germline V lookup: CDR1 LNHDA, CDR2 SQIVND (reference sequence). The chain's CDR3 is CASSETGMGSYGYTF. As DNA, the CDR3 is TGTGCCAGTAGCGAGACAGGAATGGGAAGCTATGGCTACACCTTC.

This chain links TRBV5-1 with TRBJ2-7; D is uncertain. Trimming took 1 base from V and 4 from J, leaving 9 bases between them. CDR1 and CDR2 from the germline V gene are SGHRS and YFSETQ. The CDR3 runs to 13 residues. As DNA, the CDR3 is TGCGCCAGCAGCTTGCTATCCTCTTACGAGCAGTACTTC. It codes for CASSLLSSYEQYF.

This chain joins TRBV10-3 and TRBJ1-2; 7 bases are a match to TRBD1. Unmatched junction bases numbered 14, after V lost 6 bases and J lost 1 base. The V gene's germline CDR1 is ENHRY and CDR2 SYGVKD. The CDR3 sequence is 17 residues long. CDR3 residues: CAIRGDRGVNSNYGYTF. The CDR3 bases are TGTGCCATCAGGGGGGACAGAGGGGTAAATAGTAACTATGGCTACACCTTC.

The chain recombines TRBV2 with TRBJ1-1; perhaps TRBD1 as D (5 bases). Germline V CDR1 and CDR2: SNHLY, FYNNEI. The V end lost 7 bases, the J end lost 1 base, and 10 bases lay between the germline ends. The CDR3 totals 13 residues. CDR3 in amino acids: CASNFRGNTEAFF. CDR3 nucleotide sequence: TGTGCCAGCAATTTTAGGGGGAACACTGAAGCTTTCTTT.

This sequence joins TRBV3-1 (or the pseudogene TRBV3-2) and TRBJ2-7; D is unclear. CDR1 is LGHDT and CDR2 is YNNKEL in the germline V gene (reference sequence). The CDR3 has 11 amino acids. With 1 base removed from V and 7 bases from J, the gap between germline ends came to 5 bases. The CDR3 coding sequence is TGTGCCAGCAGCCAAGCTCGTGAGCAGTACTTC. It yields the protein CASSQAREQYF.

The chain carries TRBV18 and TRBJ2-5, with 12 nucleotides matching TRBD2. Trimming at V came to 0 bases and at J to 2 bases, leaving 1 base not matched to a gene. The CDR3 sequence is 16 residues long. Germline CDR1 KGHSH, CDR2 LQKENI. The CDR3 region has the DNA TGTGCCAGCTCACCACCGACTAGCGGGGGACAAGAGACCCAGTACTTC. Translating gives CASSPPTSGGQETQYF.

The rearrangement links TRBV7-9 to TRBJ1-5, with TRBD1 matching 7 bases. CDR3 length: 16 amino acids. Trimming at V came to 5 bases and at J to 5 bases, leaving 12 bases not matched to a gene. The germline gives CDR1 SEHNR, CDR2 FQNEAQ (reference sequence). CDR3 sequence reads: CASSPDPTGMYQPQHF. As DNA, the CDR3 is TGTGCCAGCAGCCCTGACCCGACAGGGATGTATCAGCCCCAGCATTTT.

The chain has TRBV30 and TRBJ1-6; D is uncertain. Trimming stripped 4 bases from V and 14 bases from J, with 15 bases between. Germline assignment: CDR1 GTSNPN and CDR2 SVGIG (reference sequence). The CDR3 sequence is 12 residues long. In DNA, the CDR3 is TGTGCCTGGATGCGCAAAACCCTCACCCTCCACTTT. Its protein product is CAWMRKTLTLHF.

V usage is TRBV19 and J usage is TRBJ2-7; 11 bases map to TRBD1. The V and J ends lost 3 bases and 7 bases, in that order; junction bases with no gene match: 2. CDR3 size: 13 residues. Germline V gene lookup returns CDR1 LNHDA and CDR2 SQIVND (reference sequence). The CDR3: CASSMDRGREQYF. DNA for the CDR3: TGTGCCAGTAGTATGGACAGGGGGCGTGAGCAGTACTTC.

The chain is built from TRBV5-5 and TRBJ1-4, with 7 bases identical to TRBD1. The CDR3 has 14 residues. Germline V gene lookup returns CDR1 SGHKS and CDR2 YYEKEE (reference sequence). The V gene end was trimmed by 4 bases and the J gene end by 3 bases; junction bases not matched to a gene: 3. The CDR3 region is CASSTGQSNEKLFF. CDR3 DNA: TGTGCCAGCAGCACGGGACAGTCTAATGAAAAACTGTTTTTT.

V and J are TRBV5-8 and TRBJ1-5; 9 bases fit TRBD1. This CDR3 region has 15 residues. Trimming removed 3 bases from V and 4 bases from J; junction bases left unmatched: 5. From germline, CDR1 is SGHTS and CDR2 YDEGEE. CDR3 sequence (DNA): TGTGCCAGCAGCTCGGGACAGGGTTCTAATCAGCCCCAGCATTTT. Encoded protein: CASSSGQGSNQPQHF.

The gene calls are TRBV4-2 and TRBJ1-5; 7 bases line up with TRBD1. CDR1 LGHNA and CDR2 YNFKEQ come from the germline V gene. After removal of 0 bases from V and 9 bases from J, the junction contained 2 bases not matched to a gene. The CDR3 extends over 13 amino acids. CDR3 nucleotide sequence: TGTGCCAGCAGCCAAGAAAGGACAGGGCCCCAGCATTTT. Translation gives CASSQERTGPQHF.

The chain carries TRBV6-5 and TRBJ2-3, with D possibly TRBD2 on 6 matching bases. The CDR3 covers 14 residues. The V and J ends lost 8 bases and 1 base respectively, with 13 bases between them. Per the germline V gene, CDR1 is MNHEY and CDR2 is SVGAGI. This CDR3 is CASGGREGTDTQYF. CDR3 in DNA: TGTGCCAGCGGGGGGAGAGAGGGCACAGATACGCAGTATTTT.

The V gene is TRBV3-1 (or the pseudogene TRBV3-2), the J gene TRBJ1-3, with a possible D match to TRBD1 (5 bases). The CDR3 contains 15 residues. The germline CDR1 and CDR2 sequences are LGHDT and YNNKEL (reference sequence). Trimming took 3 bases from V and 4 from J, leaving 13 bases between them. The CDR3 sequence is CASSQGGTGGNTIYF. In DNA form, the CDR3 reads TGTGCCAGCAGCCAGGGGGGGACGGGCGGAAACACCATATATTTT.

CDR3 in DNA: TGTGCCATCAGGAGCGGGGGGGCGGACAATGAGCAGTTCTTC. Its protein is CAIRSGGADNEQFF. V is TRBV10-3 and J is TRBJ2-1; 10 bases align to TRBD2. This CDR3 has 14 amino acids. Germline-derived CDR1 and CDR2 are ENHRY and SYGVKD. J was trimmed by 5 bases and V by 6 bases; bases with no gene match: 4.

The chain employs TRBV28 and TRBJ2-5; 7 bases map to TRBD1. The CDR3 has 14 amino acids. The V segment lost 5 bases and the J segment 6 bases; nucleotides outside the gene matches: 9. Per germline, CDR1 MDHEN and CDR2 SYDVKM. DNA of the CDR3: TGTGCCAGCAGTGTCGACAGGGTTCAGAAGACCCAGTACTTC. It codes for CASSVDRVQKTQYF.

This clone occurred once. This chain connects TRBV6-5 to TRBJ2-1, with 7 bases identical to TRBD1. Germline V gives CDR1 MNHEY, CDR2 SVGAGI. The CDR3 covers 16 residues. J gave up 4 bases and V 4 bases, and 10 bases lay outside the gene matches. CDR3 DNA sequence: TGTGCCAGCAGTTCTGCCACCCGACAGGGTTACAATGAGCAGTTCTTC. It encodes CASSSATRQGYNEQFF.

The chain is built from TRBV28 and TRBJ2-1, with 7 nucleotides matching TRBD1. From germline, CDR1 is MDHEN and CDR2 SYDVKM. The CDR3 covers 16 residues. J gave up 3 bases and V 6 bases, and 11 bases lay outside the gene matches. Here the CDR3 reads CASRATGRGNYNEQFF. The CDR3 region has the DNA TGTGCCAGCAGAGCGACAGGGAGAGGGAACTACAATGAGCAGTTCTTC.